This entry is about one TCR beta chain. Its antigen is still unknown. The record originates from a study of vaccination and CD4 T cells after COVID-19. Across the study: Two Hispanic individuals were among six male and four female convalescent patients. Both day-14 and day-161-to-241 post-vaccine samples exist for three convalescent patients.

With the Oncomine TCR Beta short-read assay, DNA from cultured CD4+ T cells was sequenced. From CD4+ T cells that had been cultured, genomic DNA was extracted. Each CDR3 protein gets one entry after TCRdb re-called the PCR reads with MiXCR. The table has about 21,000 distinct CDR3 sequences, roughly 46% seen once; the top ten hold more than 10%. Time point given: late sampling 161 to 241 days after vaccination in a few convalescent patients. Described treatment: roughly 10-day PBMC culture with coronavirus spike peptide pools or control peptides (ViraFEST assay). Antigen-specific T cell expansion with peptide pools preceded TCR sequencing in the ViraFEST approach. This CDR3 comprises 15 residues. V shed 10 bases and J 4 bases; nucleotides not matched to a gene: 13. Germline CDR1 reads MDHEN; CDR2 reads SYDVKM.

This specimen was CD4+ T cells from blood, cultured in vitro, taken about 7 months after SARS-CoV-2 vaccination. J is TRBJ1-5 and V is TRBV28; 7 positions agree with TRBD1. This clonotype was sampled from a human donor who had recovered from COVID-19. CDR3: CATAGQAFRNQPQHF. The CDR3 DNA reads as TGTGCCACCGCAGGACAGGCGTTTCGTAATCAGCCCCAGCATTTT.